These T cell receptor beta chains were read from a single sample in a study of shared clonotypes between healthy human individuals. Profiling relied on immunoSEQ multiplex PCR, and the TCRdb table lists in-frame clones only, not all of them. Of some 2,500,000 clones in the sample, approximately 93% were seen once. The specimen was naive CD4+ T cells from PBMCs. The receptors shown here come from a man between 18 and 29 years old in good health. Some clones in this sample may be carry-over from other donors' samples. Each CDR3 is given with its conserved first and last residue. Each record gives: D gene, clone size, J gene, V gene, CDR3 length, CDR3 DNA, CDR3 protein. A D gene is named only where the DNA matches it firmly. Size is stated for part of the rows, as once, few or many counts, or as a class when the clone is expanded.

>NA|NA|TRBJ1-2|TRBV18|13
TGTGCCAGCTCCCTTTTACGAGGGGTTGGCTACACCTTC
CASSLLRGVGYTF
>NA|NA|TRBJ2-3|TRBV9|12
TGTGCCAGCAGCGCCAATCAGGATACGCAGTATTTT
CASSANQDTQYF
>NA|NA|TRBJ1-3|TRBV4-1|14
TGCGCCAGCAGCCAAGGGTTTTACGGAAACACCATATATTTT
CASSQGFYGNTIYF
>NA|NA|TRBJ2-7|TRBV5-6|15
TGTGCCAGCAGCTTGGGTGCGGGGACCCCCTACGAGCAGTACTTC
CASSLGAGTPYEQYF
>TRBD1|NA|TRBJ1-2|TRBV28|16
TGTGCCAGCAGCTACCAGTTGGGGACAGGGGATGGTGGCTACACCTTC
CASSYQLGTGDGGYTF
>TRBD1|NA|TRBJ2-1|TRBV2|15
TGTGCCAGCAGTTGGGACAGAAGCGCCTACAATGAGCAGTTCTTC
CASSWDRSAYNEQFF
>NA|few|TRBJ1-4|TRBV4-1|14
TGCGCCAGCAGCCAAGGGGAGCTGAATGAAAAACTGTTTTTT
CASSQGELNEKLFF
>TRBD1|NA|TRBJ1-4|TRBV11-1|15
TGTGCCAGCAGCGTCCAGGGGGCGGCTAATGAAAAACTGTTTTTT
CASSVQGAANEKLFF
>NA|NA|TRBJ2-1|TRBV11-2|15
TGTGCCAGCAGCTTTCGGGACCGATCCTACAATGAGCAGTTCTTC
CASSFRDRSYNEQFF
>TRBD1|NA|TRBJ2-3|TRBV23-1|17
TGCGCCAGCAGTCAATCCAGCAGGGGGCGCGATGGAGATACGCAGTATTTT
CASSQSSRGRDGDTQYF
>NA|NA|TRBJ2-1|TRBV1|13
TGCACCAGCAGCCAAGATACGATCGGGGAGCAGTTCTTC
CTSSQDTIGEQFF
>TRBD1|NA|TRBJ2-7|TRBV11-1|16
TGTGCCAGCAGCGCCACTGCCGGGACAGGGTCCCACGAGCAGTACTTC
CASSATAGTGSHEQYF
>NA|NA|TRBJ2-7|TRBV7-3|14
TGTGCCAGCAGCTTGCAGGGGGGAGGCAACGAGCAGTACTTC
CASSLQGGGNEQYF
>NA|NA|TRBJ2-7|TRBV7-2|14
TGTGCCAGCAGCTCTAACCGGGACTTCTACGAGCAGTACTTC
CASSSNRDFYEQYF
>TRBD1|NA|TRBJ1-4|TRBV30|15
TGTGCCTGGAGTGACGGACAGGGGAATACAGAAAAACTGTTTTTT
CAWSDGQGNTEKLFF
>NA|NA|TRBJ2-5|TRBV25-1|18
TGTGCCAGCAGTGACCCACCGGGGGCAGCTCGTCGTCAAGAGACCCAGTACTTC
CASSDPPGAARRQETQYF
>TRBD1|NA|TRBJ2-3|TRBV5-1|13
TGCGCCAGCTCGGGACAGGGATCAGATACGCAGTATTTT
CASSGQGSDTQYF
>NA|NA|TRBJ2-5|TRBV6-6|14
TGTGCCAGCAGCTCAGCCGGGACGGAAGAGACCCAGTACTTC
CASSSAGTEETQYF
>TRBD1|NA|TRBJ1-1|TRBV29-1|14
TGCAGCGTCTACAGGGGGCGCGGGAGGGGGGAAGCTTTCTTT
CSVYRGRGRGEAFF
>NA|NA|TRBJ2-7|TRBV14|12
TGTGCCAGCAGCCATGGAGGGTACGAGCAGTACTTC
CASSHGGYEQYF
>NA|NA|TRBJ2-7|TRBV18|14
TGTGCCAGCTCACTTACGCGGGACCCATGGGAGCAGTACTTC
CASSLTRDPWEQYF
>NA|NA|TRBJ1-2|TRBV6-1|12
TGTGCCAGCAGTGGAAACAGGGTTGGCTACACCTTC
CASSGNRVGYTF
>TRBD1|few|TRBJ1-2|TRBV27|13
TGTGCCAGCGCACTTGGACAGGGGAATGGCTACACCTTC
CASALGQGNGYTF
>TRBD1|NA|TRBJ1-1|TRBV2|15
TGTGCCAGCAGTTCAAACAGGGGAATGAACACTGAAGCTTTCTTT
CASSSNRGMNTEAFF
>TRBD2|NA|TRBJ2-1|TRBV6-5|12
TGTGCCAGCTTGAGTAGCGGGAATGAGCAGTTCTTC
CASLSSGNEQFF
>NA|NA|TRBJ1-1|TRBV5-4|13
TGTGCCAGCAGCTTGGCCGATGGGCCTCCGCCTTTCTTT
CASSLADGPPPFF
>NA|NA|TRBJ2-5|TRBV4-2|14
TGTGCCAGCAGCCAAGATCGATTTGTGGAGTTACAGTACTTC
CASSQDRFVELQYF
>TRBD1|NA|TRBJ2-7|TRBV12-5|17
TGTGCTAGTGGTTGTCCAACTGACAGGGGGAATCTGAACGAGCAGTACTTC
CASGCPTDRGNLNEQYF
>TRBD2|NA|TRBJ2-1|TRBV7-9|16
TGTGCCAGCAGCCGCGGACTAGCGGGAGATAGGAATGAGCAGTTCTTC
CASSRGLAGDRNEQFF
>NA|NA|TRBJ1-4|TRBV2|15
TGTGCCAGCACCGGAGGAACAGGGCGTAATGAAAAACTGTTTTTT
CASTGGTGRNEKLFF
>NA|NA|TRBJ1-1|TRBV28|15
TGTGCCAGCAGTTTCGGGGACCGGACAAACACTGAAGCTTTCTTT
CASSFGDRTNTEAFF
>NA|once|TRBJ2-2|TRBV7-9|16
TGTGCCAGCAGCTCCATCCCGGGACCCAACACCGGGGAGCTGTTTTTT
CASSSIPGPNTGELFF
>NA|NA|TRBJ2-2|TRBV7-2|13
TGTGCCAGCAGCCGTAGGGGGGCCGGGGAGCTGTTTTTT
CASSRRGAGELFF
>TRBD2|NA|TRBJ2-6|TRBV28|18
TGTGCCAGCAGTTTAGGTCTAGCGGGTTACTCTGGGGCCAACGTCCTGACTTTC
CASSLGLAGYSGANVLTF
>NA|NA|TRBJ2-3|TRBV11-3|12
TGTGCCAGCAGCTTAGAACATGGTACGCAGTATTTT
CASSLEHGTQYF
>NA|NA|TRBJ1-5|TRBV5-1|14
TGCGCCAGCAGCTTGGATAATCCGTATCAGCCCCAGCATTTT
CASSLDNPYQPQHF
>NA|NA|TRBJ1-2|TRBV28|15
TGTGCCAGCTCTACGGTAGGGGGGGCCAACTATGGCTACACCTTC
CASSTVGGANYGYTF
>NA|NA|TRBJ1-4|TRBV28|14
TGTGCCAGCCTCCCCCGGAGTCTTAATGAAAAACTGTTTTTT
CASLPRSLNEKLFF
>NA|few|TRBJ1-5|TRBV6-1|11
TGTGCCAGCAGTCAGGGGCTGCCCCAGCATTTT
CASSQGLPQHF
>NA|once|TRBJ1-5|TRBV7-9|15
TGTGCCAGCAGCTTGGGTATGGGGGGCCATCAGCCCCAGCATTTT
CASSLGMGGHQPQHF
>NA|NA|TRBJ2-2|TRBV5-1|14
TGCGCCAGCAGCGGCGGGGGCCACACCGGGGAGCTGTTTTTT
CASSGGGHTGELFF
>TRBD1|once|TRBJ1-1|TRBV5-1|18
TGCGCCAGCAGCTTTTTCGGGACAGGTCCATCTTCGAACACTGAAGCTTTCTTT
CASSFFGTGPSSNTEAFF
>NA|NA|TRBJ2-1|TRBV5-1|13
TGCGCCAGCGCGTGGAGCTCCTACAATGAGCAGTTCTTC
CASAWSSYNEQFF
>TRBD1|once|TRBJ1-5|TRBV28|13
TGTGCAGCGGGGGGGCAGGGGGATCAGCCCCAGCATTTT
CAAGGQGDQPQHF
>TRBD2|NA|TRBJ2-7|TRBV10-3|14
TGTGCCATCAACGCGGGACTAGCGGTTTACGAGCAGTACTTC
CAINAGLAVYEQYF
>NA|NA|TRBJ2-7|TRBV6-1|13
TGTGCCAGCAGTGAAAGGGCTAGCCACGAGCAGTACTTC
CASSERASHEQYF
>NA|NA|TRBJ1-4|TRBV4-2|16
TGTGCCAGCAGCCATGCCGCCGGGACAACTAATGAAAAACTGTTTTTT
CASSHAAGTTNEKLFF
>NA|once|TRBJ2-2|TRBV9|18
TGTGCCAGCAGCGCTCCGGGAGATCAGAGCCTTAACACCGGGGAGCTGTTTTTT
CASSAPGDQSLNTGELFF
>NA|NA|TRBJ2-7|TRBV5-1|13
TGCGCCAGCAGCCCCGACACTTCTGGCGAGCAGTACTTC
CASSPDTSGEQYF
>NA|few|TRBJ1-1|TRBV4-1|16
TGCGCCAGCAGCCGTACGGAACAGGGAGGAGGCACTGAAGCTTTCTTT
CASSRTEQGGGTEAFF
>NA|NA|TRBJ2-7|TRBV5-1|14
TGCGCCAGCAGCTTGGGGGGCCAGACCTACGAGCAGTACTTC
CASSLGGQTYEQYF
>NA|NA|TRBJ1-2|TRBV7-9|16
TGTGCCAGCAGCCCGCCCTTTCCGGGTCCGCGGGATGGCTACACCTTC
CASSPPFPGPRDGYTF
>NA|NA|TRBJ2-5|TRBV29-1|10
TGCAGCGTTGTAGGAGAGACCCAGTACTTC
CSVVGETQYF
>NA|NA|TRBJ2-2|TRBV5-1|13
TGCGCCAGCAGCTTTGGGACGGCCGGGGAGCTGTTTTTT
CASSFGTAGELFF
>TRBD1|NA|TRBJ2-3|TRBV15|17
TGTGCCACCAGCGCAACCGGGACAGGCTACAGCACAGATACGCAGTATTTT
CATSATGTGYSTDTQYF